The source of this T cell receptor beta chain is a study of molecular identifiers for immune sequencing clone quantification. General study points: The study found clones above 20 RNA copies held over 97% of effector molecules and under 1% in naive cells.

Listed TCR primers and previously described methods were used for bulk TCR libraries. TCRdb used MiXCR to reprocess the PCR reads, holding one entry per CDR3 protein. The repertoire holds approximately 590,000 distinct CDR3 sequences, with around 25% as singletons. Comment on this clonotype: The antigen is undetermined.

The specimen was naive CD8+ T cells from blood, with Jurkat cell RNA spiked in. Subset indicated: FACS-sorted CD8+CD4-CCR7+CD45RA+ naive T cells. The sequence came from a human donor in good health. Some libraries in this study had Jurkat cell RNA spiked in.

The CDR3 sequence is CANSSPSQGIETGELFF. CDR3 sequence (DNA): TGTGCCAACAGCTCTCCATCGCAGGGGATCGAGACCGGGGAGCTGTTTTTT. The V and J genes are TRBV5-3 and TRBJ2-2, with D possibly being TRBD1 (6 bases). TRBV5-3 is annotated as an ORF whose role is uncertain. V was clipped by 9 bases and J by 5 bases, with 26 bases between them. CDR3 size: 17 residues.